A selection of T cell receptor beta chains follows, all from one sample in a study of control samples from healthy donors and cancer patients. Using immunoSEQ multiplex PCR, the repertoire was profiled, and TCRdb retains in-frame clones only, with some absent. This sample yields 90,000 to 95,000 clones, of which around four fifths are seen a single time; 15% to 20% belongs to the top ten. Sequenced sample: blood. All receptors come from a man aged 30 to 39 in good health. Each CDR3 is given with its conserved first and last residue. Each record gives: V gene, clone size, D gene, J gene, CDR3 protein, CDR3 DNA. The D gene is left open where the match is weak. Only some rows state a clone size, as once, few, many or a class for expanded clones.

>TRBV5-1|few|NA|TRBJ1-2
CASRGGANYGYTF
TGCGCCAGCCGAGGTGGGGCTAACTATGGCTACACCTTC
>TRBV5-6|NA|NA|TRBJ1-2
CASSPGERGYGYTF
TGTGCCAGCAGCCCGGGAGAGAGAGGCTATGGCTACACCTTC
>TRBV7-2|NA|NA|TRBJ1-5
CASSSSLRDQPQHF
TGTGCCAGCAGTTCCTCACTTCGCGATCAGCCCCAGCATTTT
>TRBV30|NA|NA|TRBJ2-7
CAWSRAYEQYF
TGTGCCTGGAGCAGGGCCTACGAGCAGTACTTC
>TRBV15|NA|NA|TRBJ1-1
CATSRVLGTSWRTEAFF
TGTGCCACCAGCAGAGTATTAGGGACATCCTGGAGAACTGAAGCTTTCTTT
>TRBV20-1|once|NA|TRBJ1-2
CSAALGYTF
TGCAGTGCTGCTCTCGGCTACACCTTC
>TRBV5-1|NA|NA|TRBJ2-2
CASTGRLNTGELFF
TGCGCCAGCACTGGCAGGCTGAACACCGGGGAGCTGTTTTTT
>TRBV6-4|few|TRBD1|TRBJ2-3
CASSLDRGSADTQYF
TGTGCCAGCAGCCTCGACAGGGGTAGCGCAGATACGCAGTATTTT
>TRBV5-3|NA|NA|TRBJ1-3
CARSEHRGLNTIYF
TGTGCCAGAAGCGAACACCGGGGGCTAAACACCATATATTTT
>TRBV4-1|NA|NA|TRBJ2-7
CASSQGWSDYYEQYF
TGCGCCAGCAGCCAAGGTTGGAGCGACTACTACGAGCAGTACTTC
>TRBV7-9|NA|NA|TRBJ2-2
CASSGRGNTGELFF
TGTGCCAGCAGCGGACGAGGGAATACCGGGGAGCTGTTTTTT
>TRBV28|NA|NA|TRBJ1-1
CASSTRRGLGAEAFF
TGTGCCAGCAGCACCCGCCGGGGGCTGGGCGCTGAAGCTTTCTTT
>TRBV6-4|NA|NA|TRBJ1-5
CASSDRAGGRPQHF
TGTGCCAGCAGTGATCGGGCAGGTGGTCGGCCCCAGCATTTT
>TRBV5-6|NA|NA|TRBJ2-7
CASSLNRVDEQYF
TGTGCCAGCAGCTTGAACAGGGTGGACGAGCAGTACTTC
>TRBV28|once|NA|TRBJ1-4
CASSSWKNEKLFF
TGTGCCAGCAGTTCTTGGAAAAATGAAAAACTGTTTTTT
>TRBV6-5|few|NA|TRBJ2-7
CASTGTQSSYEQYF
TGTGCCAGCACCGGGACTCAGAGCTCCTACGAGCAGTACTTC
>TRBV6-6|NA|NA|TRBJ2-2
CASSSSGTGELFF
TGTGCCAGCAGTTCATCGGGGACCGGGGAGCTGTTTTTT
>TRBV6-1|few|TRBD2|TRBJ2-7
CASSERTSGSYEQYF
TGTGCCAGCAGTGAGCGGACTAGCGGCTCCTACGAGCAGTACTTC
>TRBV27|NA|TRBD1|TRBJ1-6
CASSGQGGSPLHF
TGTGCCAGCTCTGGACAGGGTGGCTCACCCCTCCACTTT
>TRBV11-3|NA|TRBD2|TRBJ2-5
CASSLGLAGRETQYF
TGTGCCAGCAGCCTAGGACTAGCGGGACGAGAGACCCAGTACTTC
>TRBV19|NA|TRBD1|TRBJ2-1
CASGGTGGLNEQFF
TGTGCCAGTGGCGGGACAGGGGGGTTGAATGAGCAGTTCTTC
>TRBV7-9|NA|TRBD2|TRBJ2-2
CASSLWLAGHTGELFF
TGTGCCAGCAGCTTATGGCTAGCGGGGCACACCGGGGAGCTGTTTTTT
>TRBV30|NA|NA|TRBJ2-6
CAWIRSGANVLTF
TGTGCCTGGATCCGGTCTGGGGCCAACGTCCTGACTTTC
>TRBV24-1|once|NA|TRBJ1-5
CATSDGNQPQHF
TGTGCCACCAGTGATGGGAATCAGCCCCAGCATTTT
>TRBV3-1/TRBV3-2|NA|NA|TRBJ2-3
CASFRGGSTDTQYF
TGTGCCAGCTTTCGAGGGGGGAGCACAGATACGCAGTATTTT
>TRBV29-1|NA|NA|TRBJ2-5
CSVVSWGQETQYF
TGCAGCGTTGTCTCGTGGGGCCAAGAGACCCAGTACTTC
>TRBV29-1|NA|NA|TRBJ2-7
CSVSGFNAYEQYF
TGCAGCGTTTCAGGATTCAACGCCTACGAGCAGTACTTC
>TRBV15|few|NA|TRBJ2-3
CATSQTRTNTDTQYF
TGTGCCACCAGCCAGACCCGGACTAACACAGATACGCAGTATTTT
>TRBV13|NA|NA|TRBJ1-4
CASSSHRDEKLFF
TGTGCCAGCAGCTCGCACAGGGACGAAAAACTGTTTTTT
>TRBV19|NA|NA|TRBJ1-2
CASSPDTRAYGYTF
TGTGCCAGTAGTCCGGACACTCGGGCCTATGGCTACACCTTC
>TRBV28|few|NA|TRBJ1-4
CASSLPGRVGYF
TGTGCCAGCAGTTTACCGGGACGTGTTGGGTATTTT
>TRBV10-2|few|TRBD2|TRBJ2-3
CASSEYPLAGAITDTQYF
TGCGCCAGCAGTGAGTATCCCCTAGCGGGGGCCATCACAGATACGCAGTATTTT
>TRBV2|NA|NA|TRBJ2-3
CASNRERTDTQYF
TGTGCCAGCAATCGGGAACGCACAGATACGCAGTATTTT
>TRBV28|NA|NA|TRBJ1-6
CASSGGSGGYSPLHF
TGTGCCAGCAGTGGTGGCAGTGGGGGATATTCACCCCTCCACTTT
>TRBV9|NA|NA|TRBJ2-1
CASSVGDSSYNEQFF
TGTGCCAGCAGCGTAGGAGACAGCTCCTACAATGAGCAGTTCTTC
>TRBV6-5|NA|NA|TRBJ1-2
CASSIAQWNYGYTF
TGTGCCAGCAGTATCGCGCAGTGGAACTATGGCTACACCTTC
>TRBV25-1|NA|NA|TRBJ1-1
CASSESRGLLNTEAFF
TGTGCCAGCAGTGAGAGTCGCGGGCTTCTGAACACTGAAGCTTTCTTT
>TRBV7-9|NA|NA|TRBJ1-1
CASSVTGFEAFF
TGTGCCAGCAGCGTAACCGGATTCGAAGCTTTCTTT
>TRBV4-2|NA|NA|TRBJ1-2
CASSPRIHNYGYTF
TGTGCCAGCAGCCCGAGGATCCATAACTATGGCTACACCTTC
>TRBV13|NA|NA|TRBJ2-2
CASSLRTGELFF
TGTGCCAGCAGCTTAAGGACCGGGGAGCTGTTTTTT
>TRBV4-1|NA|TRBD1|TRBJ1-6
CASSQRTGGNSPLHF
TGCGCCAGCAGCCAAAGAACAGGGGGGAATTCACCCCTCCACTTT
>TRBV25-1|NA|NA|TRBJ1-1
CASSENRRNTEAFF
TGTGCCAGCAGTGAAAACAGGCGGAACACTGAAGCTTTCTTT
>TRBV10-3|NA|NA|TRBJ2-5
CAISAISDQETQYF
TGTGCCATCAGTGCTATTAGCGACCAAGAGACCCAGTACTTC
>TRBV6-5|NA|NA|TRBJ2-7
CASRNNRPPYEQYF
TGTGCCAGCAGAAATAACAGGCCTCCCTACGAGCAGTACTTC
>TRBV10-1|NA|NA|TRBJ1-3
CASSESGPQPDTIYF
TGCGCCAGCAGTGAGTCGGGCCCTCAACCGGACACCATATATTTT
>TRBV6-6|NA|TRBD1|TRBJ2-7
CASGTTGAGEQYF
TGTGCCAGCGGGACGACAGGGGCGGGCGAGCAGTACTTC
>TRBV19|NA|TRBD1|TRBJ1-2
CASSMGTARGGLYYGYTF
TGTGCCAGTAGTATGGGGACAGCCAGAGGGGGCCTATACTATGGCTACACCTTC
>TRBV6-5|NA|NA|TRBJ1-1
CASWEGGWNTEAFF
TGTGCCAGTTGGGAGGGGGGTTGGAACACTGAAGCTTTCTTT
>TRBV2|NA|NA|TRBJ1-6
CATADRFYNSPLHF
TGTGCCACCGCGGACAGATTCTATAATTCACCCCTCCACTTT
>TRBV5-6|NA|NA|TRBJ1-5
CASSKDSHQPQHF
TGTGCCAGCAGCAAGGACAGTCATCAGCCCCAGCATTTT
>TRBV5-4|NA|NA|TRBJ2-1
CASSSLGAVNEQFF
TGTGCCAGCAGCTCTCTGGGGGCCGTGAATGAGCAGTTCTTC
>TRBV7-7|NA|TRBD1|TRBJ2-1
CASSETGSRGDEQFF
TGTGCCAGCAGCGAGACAGGGAGTAGAGGCGATGAGCAGTTCTTC
>TRBV25-1|NA|NA|TRBJ1-3
CASSEGGFLGGNTIYF
TGTGCCAGCAGTGAAGGCGGGTTTCTGGGGGGAAACACCATATATTTT
>TRBV6-5|NA|NA|TRBJ1-3
CASQESSGNTIYF
TGTGCCAGTCAGGAAAGCTCTGGAAACACCATATATTTT